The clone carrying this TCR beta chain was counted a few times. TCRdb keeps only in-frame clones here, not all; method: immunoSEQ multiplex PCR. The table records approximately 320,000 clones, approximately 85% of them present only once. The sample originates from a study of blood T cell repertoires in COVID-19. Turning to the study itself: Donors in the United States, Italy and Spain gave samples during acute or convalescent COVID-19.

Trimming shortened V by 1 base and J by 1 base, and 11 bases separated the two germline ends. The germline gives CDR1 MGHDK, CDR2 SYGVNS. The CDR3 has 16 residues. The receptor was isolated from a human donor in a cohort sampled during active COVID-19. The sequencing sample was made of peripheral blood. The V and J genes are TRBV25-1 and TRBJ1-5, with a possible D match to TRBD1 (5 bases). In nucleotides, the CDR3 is TGTGCCAGCAGTGAATCGGGGGGTGACAGCAATCAGCCCCAGCATTTT. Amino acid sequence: CASSESGGDSNQPQHF.